The clone carrying this TCR beta chain was observed a single time. This sample was included in a study of blood T cell repertoires in COVID-19. The germline V gene encodes CDR1 LNHDA and CDR2 SQIVND (reference sequence). The CDR3 has 16 amino acids. Deletions cut 1 base from V and 0 bases from J, with 9 bases between. Produced via immunoSEQ multiplex PCR; TCRdb's table is partial and in-frame only. The sample lists around 400,000 clones, around 87% seen once, with 2.3% in the top ten. V and J are TRBV19 and TRBJ2-2; a weak D match, TRBD1 (5 bases). The source material was peripheral blood. The sequence was collected from an older woman with COVID-19, enrolled during active disease. CDR3 nucleotide sequence: TGTGCCAGTAGTATAGTTGGGGCACCGAACACCGGGGAGCTGTTTTTT. This gives the protein CASSIVGAPNTGELFF.